This passage covers 6 T cell receptor beta chains from one sample sequenced in a study of CD8 T cells in Susac syndrome. Random hexamers served to reverse transcribe roughly 0.45 to 1 ug RNA. MiXCR, applied by TCRdb to the immunoSEQ multiplex PCR reads, yields one record per CDR3 protein. The data contain about 130,000 distinct CDR3 sequences, around 96% of them singletons. Sequenced sample: CD4+ T cells from PBMCs. The source is a human donor in good health.

This sequence joins TRBV15 and TRBJ2-5; 16 bases match TRBD2. The CDR3 length is 17 residues. V shed 5 bases and J 4 bases; nucleotides not matched to a gene: 7. In germline, CDR1 is LNHNV, CDR2 YYDKDF (reference sequence). For the CDR3, the DNA is TGTGCCACCAGCTTGCCGGGACTAGCGGGAGGGTCAGAGACCCAGTACTTC. Amino acids: CATSLPGLAGGSETQYF.

The J gene is TRBJ1-1, the V gene TRBV6-2 or TRBV6-3; D not certain. V gave up 5 bases and J gave up 5 bases, with 6 bases separating them. The CDR3 has 11 residues. The germline V gene has CDR1 MNHEY and CDR2 SVGEGT. For the CDR3, the DNA is TGTGCCAGCAGTCAAGGGACTGAAGCTTTCTTT. Protein product: CASSQGTEAFF.

This clonotype was counted once. The genes are TRBV5-1 and TRBJ2-7, with TRBD2 matching 14 bases. Germline CDR1 SGHRS, CDR2 YFSETQ. The CDR3 is 17 amino acids. V was pared by 5 bases and J by 4 bases, with 11 bases of the junction left unmatched. The CDR3 loop reads CASSRQTSGRAWYEQYF. The CDR3 DNA sequence: TGCGCCAGCAGTCGACAGACTAGCGGGAGGGCCTGGTACGAGCAGTACTTC.

V and J are TRBV19 and TRBJ2-1; D unresolved. The CDR3 consists of 13 residues. V was shortened by 4 bases and J by 5 bases, with 9 bases between the two germline ends. Germline V gives CDR1 LNHDA, CDR2 SQIVND (reference sequence). The DNA for the CDR3 is TGTGCCAGTAGTAAAGGATCCAACAATGAGCAGTTCTTC. It specifies CASSKGSNNEQFF.

The chain links TRBV24-1 to TRBJ1-1; weak D call: TRBD1 (6 bases). CDR3 size: 13 residues. Germline V CDR1 and CDR2: KGHDR, SFDVKD. With 9 bases removed from V and 4 bases from J, the gap between germline ends came to 14 bases. CDR3 sequence (DNA): TGTGCCACCGCGCAACAGGGCTTCACTGAAGCTTTCTTT. It encodes CATAQQGFTEAFF.

The V call is TRBV5-1, the J call TRBJ2-3; possibly TRBD2 for D (6 bases). The CDR3 length is 15 residues. CDR1 is SGHRS and CDR2 is YFSETQ in the germline V gene. The V end lost 6 bases, the J end lost 4 bases, and 18 bases lay between the germline ends. Here the CDR3 DNA reads TGCGCCAGCATCCCCGTGGGGGGATTGGCAGATACGCAGTATTTT. Amino acid sequence: CASIPVGGLADTQYF. The full variable domain, with the rest looked up from reference TRBV5-1 and TRBJ2-3, is KAGVTQTPRYLIKTRGQQVTLSCSPISGHRSVSWYQQTPGQGLQFLFEYFSETQRNKGNFPGRFSGRQFSNSRSEMNVSTLELGDSALYLCASIPVGGLADTQYFGPGTRLTVL.